Sequencing of this T cell receptor beta chain was carried out in a study of blood T cell repertoires in COVID-19. Individuals aged roughly 18 to 95 years were recruited from 24 US areas. The CDR3 runs to 15 residues. V was clipped by 5 bases and J by 4 bases, with 17 bases between them. CDR1 MDHEN and CDR2 SYDVKM come from the germline V gene. The protocol was immunoSEQ multiplex PCR, while the TCRdb copy is restricted to in-frame clones and leaves out a portion. The sample holds some 48,000 clones, approximately 82% seen once. Sequenced: PBMCs or T cells enriched from blood (not recorded which). This sequence originates from a woman in her forties or fifties with acute COVID-19. The chain recombines TRBV28 with TRBJ1-2; tentative D call: TRBD1 (5 bases). The CDR3 loop is CASSPLPDSFYGYTF. For the CDR3, the DNA is TGTGCCAGCAGTCCCCTCCCCGACAGTTTCTATGGCTACACCTTC.